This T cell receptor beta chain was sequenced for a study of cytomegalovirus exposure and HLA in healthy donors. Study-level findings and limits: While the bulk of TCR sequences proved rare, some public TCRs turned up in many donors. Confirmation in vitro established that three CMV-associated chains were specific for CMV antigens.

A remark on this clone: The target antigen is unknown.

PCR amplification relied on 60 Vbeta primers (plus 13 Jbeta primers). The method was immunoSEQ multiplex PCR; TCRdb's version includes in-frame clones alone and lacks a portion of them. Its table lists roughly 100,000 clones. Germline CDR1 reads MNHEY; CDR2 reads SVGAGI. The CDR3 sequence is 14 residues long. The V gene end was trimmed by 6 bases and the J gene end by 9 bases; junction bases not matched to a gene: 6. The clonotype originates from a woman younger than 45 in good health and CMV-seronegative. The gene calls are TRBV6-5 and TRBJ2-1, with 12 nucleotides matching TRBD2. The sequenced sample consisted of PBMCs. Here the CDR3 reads CASSLAGGPIEQFF. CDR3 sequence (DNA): TGTGCCAGCAGCCTAGCGGGGGGGCCCATTGAGCAGTTCTTC.